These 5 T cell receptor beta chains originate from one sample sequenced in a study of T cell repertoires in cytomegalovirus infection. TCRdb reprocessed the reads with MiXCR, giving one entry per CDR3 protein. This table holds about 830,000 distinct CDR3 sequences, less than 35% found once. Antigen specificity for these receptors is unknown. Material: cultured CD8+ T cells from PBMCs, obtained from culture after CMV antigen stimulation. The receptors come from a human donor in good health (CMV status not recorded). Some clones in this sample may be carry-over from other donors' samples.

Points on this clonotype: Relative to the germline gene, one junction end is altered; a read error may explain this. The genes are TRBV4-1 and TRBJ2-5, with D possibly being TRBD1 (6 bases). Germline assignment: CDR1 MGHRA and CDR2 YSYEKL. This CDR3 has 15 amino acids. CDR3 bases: TGTGCCAGCAGCCTCCGGGACAAGTACCAAGAGACCCAGTACTTC. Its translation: CASSLRDKYQETQYF.

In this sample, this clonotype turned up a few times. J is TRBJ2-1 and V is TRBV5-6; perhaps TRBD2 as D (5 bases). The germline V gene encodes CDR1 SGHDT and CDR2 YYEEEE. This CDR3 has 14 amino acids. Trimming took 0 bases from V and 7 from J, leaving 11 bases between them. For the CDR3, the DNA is TGTGCCAGCAGCTTGGCTATTACGGGGAATGAGCAGTTCTTC. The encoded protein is CASSLAITGNEQFF.

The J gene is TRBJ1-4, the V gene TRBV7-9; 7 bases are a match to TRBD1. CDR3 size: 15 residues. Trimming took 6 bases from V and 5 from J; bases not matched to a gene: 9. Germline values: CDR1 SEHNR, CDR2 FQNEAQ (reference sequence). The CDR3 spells CASSSETGSNEKLFF. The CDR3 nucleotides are TGTGCCAGCAGTTCCGAGACAGGGTCAAATGAAAAACTGTTTTTT.

CDR3: CATSRDRGLVSETQYF. Written as DNA, the CDR3 is TGTGCCACCAGCAGAGACCGGGGACTAGTTTCAGAGACCCAGTACTTC. The genes are TRBV15 and TRBJ2-5; 8 nucleotides agree with TRBD2. The CDR3 extends over 16 amino acids. Germline CDR1 and CDR2: LNHNV and YYDKDF (reference sequence). V lost 0 bases, J lost 4 bases, and 7 bases stayed unmatched.

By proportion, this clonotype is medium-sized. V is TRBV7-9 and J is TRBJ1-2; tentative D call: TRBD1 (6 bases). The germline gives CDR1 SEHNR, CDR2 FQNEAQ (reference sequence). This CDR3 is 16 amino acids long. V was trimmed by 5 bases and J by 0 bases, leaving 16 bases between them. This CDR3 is CASSLDSLPANYGYTF. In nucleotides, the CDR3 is TGTGCCAGCAGCCTGGACAGCCTCCCCGCTAACTATGGCTACACCTTC.